These 18 T cell receptor beta chains were all obtained from the same sample, sequenced in a study of T-cell reconstitution after alpha-beta-depleted transplantation in children. Unique molecular identifiers were incorporated during preparation of the TCRbeta library. TCRdb used MiXCR to reprocess the PCR reads, holding one entry per CDR3 protein. The table lists around 300,000 distinct CDR3 sequences, around 25% of them singletons. Sequenced material: PBMCs, mostly from graft donor cells, taken 180 days after TCRalphabeta/CD19-depleted stem cell transplant. These receptors all come from a male patient between 5 and 17 years old who had a stem cell transplant for acute lymphoblastic leukemia, so the T cells may come from the graft donor.

This clonotype came up a few times. This chain connects TRBV4-1 to TRBJ2-1; D gene uncertain. Germline CDR1 reads MGHRA; CDR2 reads YSYEKL. With 0 bases removed from V and 3 bases from J, the gap between germline ends came to 9 bases. The CDR3 spans 15 residues. The CDR3 loop reads CASSQDETFYNEQFF. The CDR3 DNA reads TGCGCCAGCAGCCAAGATGAAACTTTCTACAATGAGCAGTTCTTC.

A few counts support this clonotype. V is TRBV20-1 and J is TRBJ1-1; a weak D match, TRBD1 (6 bases). V was shortened by 3 bases and J by 1 base, with 6 bases between the two germline ends. Germline CDR1 and CDR2: DFQATT and SNEGSKA (reference sequence). The CDR3 extends over 12 amino acids. Written as DNA, the CDR3 is TGCAGTGCTAGGGGACAGAACACTGAAGCTTTCTTT. It codes for CSARGQNTEAFF.

Note on this clonotype: This clone may be a read error of a much larger clone one base away. This chain joins TRBV7-3 and TRBJ2-2, with 7 bases fitting TRBD1. Trimming removed 8 bases from V and 4 bases from J; junction bases left unmatched: 10. Germline lookup yields CDR1 SGHTA and CDR2 FQGTGA. CDR3 size: 15 residues. For the CDR3, the DNA is TGTGCCAGCGGCCCCGGGACAGCTCTCACCGGGGAGCTGTTTTTT. It translates to CASGPGTALTGELFF.

This clonotype has only a few counts. The V and J genes are TRBV6-1 and TRBJ2-7, with D hard to call. Per germline, CDR1 MNHNS and CDR2 SASEGT. Trimming removed 6 bases at V and 2 bases at J, with 17 bases between. The CDR3 covers 15 residues. CDR3 nucleotides: TGTGCCAGCAGACCCGAGGCGCCCGATCCCTACGAGCAGTACTTC. It translates to CASRPEAPDPYEQYF.

As regards this clonotype: An end of the junction does not agree with germline; a read error may underlie this. The J gene is TRBJ2-7, the V gene TRBV4-1; D possibly corresponds to TRBD1 (5 bases). Germline loops: CDR1 MGHRA, CDR2 YSYEKL. There are 14 residues in the CDR3. CDR3 DNA: TGTGCCAGCAGCCCAGGGCCAGCGTACTACGAGCAGTACTTC. Its translation is CASSPGPAYYEQYF.

The gene calls are TRBV24-1 and TRBJ2-1; TRBD2 agrees at 14 bases. Germline loops: CDR1 KGHDR, CDR2 SFDVKD. Trimming took 4 bases from V and 10 from J; bases not matched to a gene: 5. This CDR3 is 15 amino acids long. CDR3 loop: CATSDLGLAGEEQFF. The CDR3 DNA sequence: TGTGCCACCAGTGACCTGGGACTAGCGGGAGAGGAGCAGTTCTTC.

The chain recombines TRBV18 with TRBJ1-2, with unresolved D. The CDR3 consists of 15 residues. Trimming shortened V by 6 bases and J by 6 bases, and 20 bases separated the two germline ends. Germline values: CDR1 KGHSH, CDR2 LQKENI. CDR3 in amino acids: CASSYLAGSVDGYTF. For the CDR3, the DNA is TGTGCCAGCTCTTACTTGGCGGGGAGCGTCGATGGCTACACCTTC.

The chain carries TRBV12-3 or TRBV12-4 and TRBJ2-1; D not certain. The CDR3 length is 12 residues. Deletions cut 6 bases from V and 8 bases from J, with 11 bases between. The CDR3 DNA is TGTGCCAGCAGGATTCGGTACGATGAGCAGTTCTTC. Protein product: CASRIRYDEQFF.

This clonotype was detected only a few times. J is TRBJ2-3 and V is TRBV6-1, with 11 bases aligning to TRBD2. The CDR3 covers 15 residues. Trimming removed 7 bases from V and 6 bases from J; junction bases left unmatched: 9. The germline V gene encodes CDR1 MNHNS and CDR2 SASEGT. The CDR3 is CASNRLAGKADTQYF. The CDR3 DNA reads as TGTGCCAGCAACCGACTAGCGGGAAAGGCGGATACGCAGTATTTT.

The J gene is TRBJ1-3, the V gene TRBV4-2, with 9 nucleotides matching TRBD1. The J segment lost 4 bases and the V segment lost 0 bases, leaving 4 bases of the junction unmatched. The germline gives CDR1 LGHNA, CDR2 YNFKEQ. The CDR3 has 16 residues. The DNA of the CDR3 is TGTGCCAGCAGCCAAGACTCCGGGACAGGGGGAAACACCATATATTTT. It is translated as CASSQDSGTGGNTIYF.

In its sample, this clonotype was seen many times. V is TRBV6-5 and J is TRBJ2-3, with D possibly being TRBD1 (7 bases). With 0 bases removed from V and 9 bases from J, the gap between germline ends came to 16 bases. The CDR3 totals 15 residues. Germline V CDR1 and CDR2: MNHEY, SVGAGI. The CDR3 region is CASSYSIRGEGTQYF. The CDR3 nucleotides read TGTGCCAGCAGTTACTCGATCAGGGGGGAAGGGACGCAGTATTTT.

This chain connects TRBV5-1 to TRBJ2-1; D might be TRBD1 (6 bases). V was shortened by 0 bases and J by 6 bases, with 25 bases between the two germline ends. This CDR3 is built from 19 residues. Germline CDR1 SGHRS, CDR2 YFSETQ. The CDR3 nucleotides are TGCGCCAGCAGCTTGGCCGGGACATGGACGTCCACCGATTCCAATGAGCAGTTCTTC. Protein: CASSLAGTWTSTDSNEQFF.

The table lists this clonotype with a few counts. The chain joins TRBV7-2 to TRBJ2-7; D unresolved. Deletions cut 5 bases from V and 0 bases from J, with 11 bases between. CDR3 length: 14 residues. Germline-derived CDR1 and CDR2 are SGHTA and FQGNSA. The CDR3 nucleotides are TGTGCCAGCAGCCGAACCCGTAGCTCCTACGAGCAGTACTTC. Translating it yields CASSRTRSSYEQYF.

The CDR3 DNA follows: TGCAGTGCTAGCAGGGGGCGAATTCAGCCCCAGCATTTT. It translates to CSASRGRIQPQHF. This chain uses TRBV20-1 with TRBJ1-5; 8 nucleotides match TRBD1. The germline gives CDR1 DFQATT, CDR2 SNEGSKA (reference sequence). The CDR3 sequence is 13 residues long. V shed 3 bases and J 6 bases; nucleotides not matched to a gene: 4.

This clonotype was counted between two and nine times. The chain joins TRBV20-1 to TRBJ2-4; D uncertain. V lost 1 base and J 0 bases, leaving 7 bases between the germline ends. Germline CDR1 is DFQATT and CDR2 is SNEGSKA (reference sequence). The CDR3 has 14 amino acids. CDR3 DNA sequence: TGCAGTGCTAGAGGGCTACTAGCCAAAAACATTCAGTACTTC. Amino acid sequence: CSARGLLAKNIQYF.

This clonotype was detected a few times. The chain recombines TRBV20-1 with TRBJ1-5; possibly TRBD1 for D (6 bases). Trimming removed 3 bases from V and 7 bases from J, with 19 bases in between. The CDR3 contains 15 residues. In germline, CDR1 is DFQATT, CDR2 SNEGSKA (reference sequence). CDR3 sequence reads: CSASPGTPGPQPQHF. The CDR3 coding sequence is TGCAGTGCTAGCCCCGGGACACCGGGTCCGCAGCCCCAGCATTTT.

The J gene is TRBJ2-7, the V gene TRBV7-9; no firm D call. Germline lookup yields CDR1 SEHNR and CDR2 FQNEAQ (reference sequence). The CDR3 has 12 residues. Trimming shortened V by 1 base and J by 6 bases, and 7 bases separated the two germline ends. CDR3: CASSLEPSEQYF. CDR3 nucleotides: TGTGCCAGCAGCTTAGAACCGAGCGAGCAGTACTTC.

The chain couples TRBV20-1 to TRBJ2-7; 11 bases are shared with TRBD1. Germline loops: CDR1 DFQATT, CDR2 SNEGSKA (reference sequence). There are 14 residues in the CDR3. V dropped 2 bases and J dropped 4; count of bases not matched to a gene: 4. The CDR3 DNA reads TGCAGTGCTAGACGGGACAGGGGGTTTTACGAGCAGTACTTC. Protein product: CSARRDRGFYEQYF.